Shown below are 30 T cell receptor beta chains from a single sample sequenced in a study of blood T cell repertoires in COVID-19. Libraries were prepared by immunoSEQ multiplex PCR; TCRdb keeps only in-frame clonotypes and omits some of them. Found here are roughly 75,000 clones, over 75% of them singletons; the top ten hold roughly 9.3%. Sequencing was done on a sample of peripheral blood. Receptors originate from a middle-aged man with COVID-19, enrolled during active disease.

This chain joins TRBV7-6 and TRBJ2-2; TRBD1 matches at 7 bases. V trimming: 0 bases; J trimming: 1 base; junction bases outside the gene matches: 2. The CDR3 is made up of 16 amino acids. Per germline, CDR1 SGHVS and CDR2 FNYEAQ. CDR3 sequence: CASSLARTGNTGELFF. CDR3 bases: TGTGCCAGCAGCTTAGCTAGGACAGGGAACACCGGGGAGCTGTTTTTT.

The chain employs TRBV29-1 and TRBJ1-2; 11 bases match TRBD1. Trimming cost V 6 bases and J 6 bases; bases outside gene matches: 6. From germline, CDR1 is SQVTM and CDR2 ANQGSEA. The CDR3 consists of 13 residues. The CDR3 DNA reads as TGCAGCGTCGAGGACAGGGGGCTTCATGGCTACACCTTC. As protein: CSVEDRGLHGYTF.

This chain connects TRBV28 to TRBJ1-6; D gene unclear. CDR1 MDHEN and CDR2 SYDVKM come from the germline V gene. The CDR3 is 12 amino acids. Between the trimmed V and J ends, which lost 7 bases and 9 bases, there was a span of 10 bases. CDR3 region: CASTRQFSPLHF. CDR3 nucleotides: TGTGCCAGCACAAGACAATTTTCACCCCTCCACTTT.

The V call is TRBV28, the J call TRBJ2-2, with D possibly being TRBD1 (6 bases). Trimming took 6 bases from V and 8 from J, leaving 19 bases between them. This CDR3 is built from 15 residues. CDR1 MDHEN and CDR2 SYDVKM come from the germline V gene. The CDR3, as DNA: TGTGCCAGCAGGTTACAGGGCACCATGGGTGGGGAGCTGTTTTTT. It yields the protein CASRLQGTMGGELFF. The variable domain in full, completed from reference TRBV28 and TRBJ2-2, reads DVKVTQSSRYLVKRTGEKVFLECVQDMDHENMFWYRQDPGLGLRLIYFSYDVKMKEKGDIPEGYSVSREKKERFSLILESASTNQTSMYLCASRLQGTMGGELFFGEGSRLTVL.

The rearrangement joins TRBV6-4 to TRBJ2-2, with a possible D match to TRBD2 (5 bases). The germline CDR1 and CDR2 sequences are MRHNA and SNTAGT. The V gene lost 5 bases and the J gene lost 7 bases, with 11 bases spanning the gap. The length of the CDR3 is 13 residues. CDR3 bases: TGTGCCAGCAGTAAAGACGGGGTCGGGGAGCTGTTTTTT. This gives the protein CASSKDGVGELFF.

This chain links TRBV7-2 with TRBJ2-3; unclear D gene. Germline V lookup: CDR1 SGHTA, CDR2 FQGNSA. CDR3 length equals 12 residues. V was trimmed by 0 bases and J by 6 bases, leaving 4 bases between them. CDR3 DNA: TGTGCCAGCAGCTTAGCATCGGATACGCAGTATTTT. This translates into CASSLASDTQYF.

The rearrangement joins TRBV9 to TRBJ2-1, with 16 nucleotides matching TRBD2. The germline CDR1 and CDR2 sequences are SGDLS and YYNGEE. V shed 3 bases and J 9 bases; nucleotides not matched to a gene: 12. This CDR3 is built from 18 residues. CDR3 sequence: CASSATGTSGRAGGEQFF. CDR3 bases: TGTGCCAGCAGCGCCACCGGGACTAGCGGGAGGGCCGGGGGTGAGCAGTTCTTC.

Here the CDR3 DNA reads TGTGCCATCAGTGAGTCAACATCGTACGAGCAGTACTTC. Its protein product is CAISESTSYEQYF. The chain has TRBV10-3 and TRBJ2-7; D ambiguous. V was clipped by 0 bases and J by 4 bases, with 7 bases between them. CDR1 is ENHRY and CDR2 is SYGVKD in the germline V gene. There are 13 residues in the CDR3.

The CDR3 DNA is TGTGCCAGCAATCCGGGCGGGAGCTCCTACAATGAGCAGTTCTTC. It translates to CASNPGGSSYNEQFF. The chain combines TRBV7-2 with TRBJ2-1; TRBD2 agrees at 7 bases. Germline CDR1 reads SGHTA; CDR2 reads FQGNSA. V lost 7 bases to trimming and J lost 0 bases; unmatched junction nucleotides: 6. The CDR3 runs 15 residues.

CDR3 residues: CASSYIGTGTNQPQHF. The CDR3, as DNA: TGTGCCAGCAGTTACATCGGGACAGGGACCAATCAGCCCCAGCATTTT. The V call is TRBV27, the J call TRBJ1-5, with 9 bases identical to TRBD1. The ends lost 4 bases at V and 3 bases at J; junction bases unmatched: 7. This CDR3 region has 16 residues. CDR1 is MNHEY and CDR2 is SMNVEV in the germline V gene (reference sequence).

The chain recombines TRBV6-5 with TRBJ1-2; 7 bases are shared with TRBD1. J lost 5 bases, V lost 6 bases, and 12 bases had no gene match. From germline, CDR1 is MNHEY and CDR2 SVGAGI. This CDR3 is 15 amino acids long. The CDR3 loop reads CASSRHQQGSYGYTF. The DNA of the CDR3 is TGTGCCAGCAGCCGCCACCAACAGGGGAGTTATGGCTACACCTTC.

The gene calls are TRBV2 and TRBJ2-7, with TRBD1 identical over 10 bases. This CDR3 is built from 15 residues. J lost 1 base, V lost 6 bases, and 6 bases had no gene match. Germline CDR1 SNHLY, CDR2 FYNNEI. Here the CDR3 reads CASRIDRGQSYEQYF. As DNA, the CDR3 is TGTGCCAGCAGGATCGACAGGGGGCAATCCTACGAGCAGTACTTC.

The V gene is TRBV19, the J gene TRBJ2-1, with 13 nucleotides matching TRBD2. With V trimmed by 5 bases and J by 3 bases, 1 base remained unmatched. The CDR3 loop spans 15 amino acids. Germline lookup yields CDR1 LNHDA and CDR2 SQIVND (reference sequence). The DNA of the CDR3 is TGTGCCAGTAGTGGACTAGCGGGAGTCTACAATGAGCAGTTCTTC. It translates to CASSGLAGVYNEQFF.

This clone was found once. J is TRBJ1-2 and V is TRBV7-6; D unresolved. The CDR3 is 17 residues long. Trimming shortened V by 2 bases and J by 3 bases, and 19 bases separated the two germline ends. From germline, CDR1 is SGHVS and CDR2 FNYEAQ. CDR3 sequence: CASSLIPAGGNHYGYTF. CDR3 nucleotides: TGTGCCAGCAGCTTAATACCGGCAGGAGGAAATCACTATGGCTACACCTTC.

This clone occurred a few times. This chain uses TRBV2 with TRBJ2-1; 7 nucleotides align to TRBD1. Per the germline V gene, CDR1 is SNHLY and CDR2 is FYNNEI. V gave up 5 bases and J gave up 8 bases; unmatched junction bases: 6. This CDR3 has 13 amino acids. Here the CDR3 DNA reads TGTGCCAGCAGTCGGGACAGCGGCTATGAGCAGTTCTTC. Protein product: CASSRDSGYEQFF.

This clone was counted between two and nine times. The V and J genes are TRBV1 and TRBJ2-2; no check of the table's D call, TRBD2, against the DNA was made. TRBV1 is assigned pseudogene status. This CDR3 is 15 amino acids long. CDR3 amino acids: CTILQDLANTGELFF. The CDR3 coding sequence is TGCACCATCCTCCAGGACTTAGCTAACACCGGGGAGCTGTTTTTT.

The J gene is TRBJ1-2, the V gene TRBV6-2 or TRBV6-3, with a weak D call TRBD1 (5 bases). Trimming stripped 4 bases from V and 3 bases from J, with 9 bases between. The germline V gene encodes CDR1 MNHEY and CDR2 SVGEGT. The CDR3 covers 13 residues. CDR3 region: CASSSTVYYGYTF. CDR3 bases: TGTGCCAGCAGTTCGACAGTCTACTATGGCTACACCTTC.

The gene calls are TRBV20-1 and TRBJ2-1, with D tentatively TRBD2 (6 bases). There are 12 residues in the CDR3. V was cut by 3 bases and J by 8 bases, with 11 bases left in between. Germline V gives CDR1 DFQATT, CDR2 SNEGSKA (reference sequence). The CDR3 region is CSASPSEDEQFF. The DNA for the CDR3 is TGCAGTGCTAGTCCTAGCGAGGATGAGCAGTTCTTC.

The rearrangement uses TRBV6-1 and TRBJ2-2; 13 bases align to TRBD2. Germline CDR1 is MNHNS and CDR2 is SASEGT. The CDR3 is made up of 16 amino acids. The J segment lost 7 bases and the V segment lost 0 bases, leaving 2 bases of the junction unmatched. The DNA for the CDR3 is TGTGCCAGCAGTGAAGCACTAGCGGGAGGGATCGGGGAGCTGTTTTTT. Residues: CASSEALAGGIGELFF.

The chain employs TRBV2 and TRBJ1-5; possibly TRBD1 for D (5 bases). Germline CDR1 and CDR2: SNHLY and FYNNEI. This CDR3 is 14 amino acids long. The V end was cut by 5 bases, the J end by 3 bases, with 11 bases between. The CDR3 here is CASSLTEPNQPQHF. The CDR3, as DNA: TGTGCCAGCAGTCTGACAGAACCCAATCAGCCCCAGCATTTT.

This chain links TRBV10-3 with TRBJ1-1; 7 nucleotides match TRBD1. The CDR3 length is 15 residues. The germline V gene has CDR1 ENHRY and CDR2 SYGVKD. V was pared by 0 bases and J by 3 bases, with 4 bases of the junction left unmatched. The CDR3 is CAISESTGYDTEAFF. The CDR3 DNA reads TGTGCCATCAGTGAGTCGACAGGGTATGACACTGAAGCTTTCTTT.

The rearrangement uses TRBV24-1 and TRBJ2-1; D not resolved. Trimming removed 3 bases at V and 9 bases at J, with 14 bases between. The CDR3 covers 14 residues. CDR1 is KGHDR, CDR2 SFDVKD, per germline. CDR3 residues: CATSDGWASIEQFF. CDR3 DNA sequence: TGTGCCACCAGTGATGGATGGGCCAGCATTGAGCAGTTCTTC.

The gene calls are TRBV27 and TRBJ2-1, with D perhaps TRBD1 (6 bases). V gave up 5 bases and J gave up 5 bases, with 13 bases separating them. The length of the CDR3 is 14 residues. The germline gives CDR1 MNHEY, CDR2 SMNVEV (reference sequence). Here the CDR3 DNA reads TGTGCCAGCAGTATGCGGACAGCCGACAATGAGCAGTTCTTC. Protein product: CASSMRTADNEQFF.

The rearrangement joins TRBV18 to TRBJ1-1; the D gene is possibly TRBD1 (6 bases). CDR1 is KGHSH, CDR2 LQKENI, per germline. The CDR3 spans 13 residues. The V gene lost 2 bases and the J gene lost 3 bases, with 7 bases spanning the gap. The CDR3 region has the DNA TGTGCCAGCTCACCAGGACAGTACACTGAAGCTTTCTTT. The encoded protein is CASSPGQYTEAFF.

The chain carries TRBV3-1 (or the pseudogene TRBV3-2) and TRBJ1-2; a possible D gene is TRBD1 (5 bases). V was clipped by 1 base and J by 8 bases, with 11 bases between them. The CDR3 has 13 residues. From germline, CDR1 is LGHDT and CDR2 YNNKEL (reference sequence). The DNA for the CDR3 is TGTGCCAGCAGCCAAGCCGCAGGACACGGCTACACCTTC. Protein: CASSQAAGHGYTF.

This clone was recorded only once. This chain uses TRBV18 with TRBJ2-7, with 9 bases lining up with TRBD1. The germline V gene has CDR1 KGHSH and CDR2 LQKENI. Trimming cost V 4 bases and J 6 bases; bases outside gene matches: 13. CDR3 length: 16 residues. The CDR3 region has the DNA TGTGCCAGCTCACGCCTTAAAACAGGGGGCGCGGGCGAGCAGTACTTC. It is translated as CASSRLKTGGAGEQYF.

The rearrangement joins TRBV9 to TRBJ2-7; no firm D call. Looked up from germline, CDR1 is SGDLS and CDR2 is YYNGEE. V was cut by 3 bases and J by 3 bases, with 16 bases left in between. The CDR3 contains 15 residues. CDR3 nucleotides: TGTGCCAGCAGCGGAAATTCTCTAGGTCACTACGAGCAGTACTTC. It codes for CASSGNSLGHYEQYF.

CDR3 loop: CASSLKLAGGNEQFF. Here the CDR3 DNA reads TGTGCCAGCAGCTTGAAACTAGCGGGAGGAAATGAGCAGTTCTTC. The chain couples TRBV5-4 to TRBJ2-1, with 12 bases fitting TRBD2. Per germline, CDR1 SGHNT and CDR2 YYREEE (reference sequence). This CDR3 comprises 15 residues. The J segment lost 7 bases and the V segment lost 1 base, leaving 3 bases of the junction unmatched.

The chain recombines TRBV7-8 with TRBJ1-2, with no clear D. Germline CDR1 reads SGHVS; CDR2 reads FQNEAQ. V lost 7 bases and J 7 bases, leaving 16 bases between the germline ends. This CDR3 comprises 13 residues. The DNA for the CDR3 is TGTGCCAGCACCCCGGGCGGGTTCGGTGGCTACACCTTC. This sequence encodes CASTPGGFGGYTF.

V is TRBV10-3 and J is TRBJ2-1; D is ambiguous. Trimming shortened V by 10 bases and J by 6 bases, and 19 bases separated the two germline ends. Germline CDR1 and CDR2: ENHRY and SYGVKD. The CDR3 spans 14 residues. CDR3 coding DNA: TGTGCCACCCAGGAAGCAGGTGCGCCCAATGAGCAGTTCTTC. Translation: CATQEAGAPNEQFF.